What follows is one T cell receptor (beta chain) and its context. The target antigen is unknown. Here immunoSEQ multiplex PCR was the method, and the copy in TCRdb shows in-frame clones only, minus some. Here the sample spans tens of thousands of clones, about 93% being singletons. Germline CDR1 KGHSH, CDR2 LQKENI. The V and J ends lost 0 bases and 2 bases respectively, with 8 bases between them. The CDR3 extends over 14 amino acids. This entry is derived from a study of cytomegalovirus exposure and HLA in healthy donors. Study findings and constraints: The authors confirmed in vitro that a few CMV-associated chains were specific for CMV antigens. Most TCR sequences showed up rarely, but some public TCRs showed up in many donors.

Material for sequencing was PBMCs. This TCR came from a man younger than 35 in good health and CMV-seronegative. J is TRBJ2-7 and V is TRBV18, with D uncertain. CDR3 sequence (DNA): TGTGCCAGCTCACCACCGGTCAGTACCTACGAGCAGTACTTC. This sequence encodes CASSPPVSTYEQYF.